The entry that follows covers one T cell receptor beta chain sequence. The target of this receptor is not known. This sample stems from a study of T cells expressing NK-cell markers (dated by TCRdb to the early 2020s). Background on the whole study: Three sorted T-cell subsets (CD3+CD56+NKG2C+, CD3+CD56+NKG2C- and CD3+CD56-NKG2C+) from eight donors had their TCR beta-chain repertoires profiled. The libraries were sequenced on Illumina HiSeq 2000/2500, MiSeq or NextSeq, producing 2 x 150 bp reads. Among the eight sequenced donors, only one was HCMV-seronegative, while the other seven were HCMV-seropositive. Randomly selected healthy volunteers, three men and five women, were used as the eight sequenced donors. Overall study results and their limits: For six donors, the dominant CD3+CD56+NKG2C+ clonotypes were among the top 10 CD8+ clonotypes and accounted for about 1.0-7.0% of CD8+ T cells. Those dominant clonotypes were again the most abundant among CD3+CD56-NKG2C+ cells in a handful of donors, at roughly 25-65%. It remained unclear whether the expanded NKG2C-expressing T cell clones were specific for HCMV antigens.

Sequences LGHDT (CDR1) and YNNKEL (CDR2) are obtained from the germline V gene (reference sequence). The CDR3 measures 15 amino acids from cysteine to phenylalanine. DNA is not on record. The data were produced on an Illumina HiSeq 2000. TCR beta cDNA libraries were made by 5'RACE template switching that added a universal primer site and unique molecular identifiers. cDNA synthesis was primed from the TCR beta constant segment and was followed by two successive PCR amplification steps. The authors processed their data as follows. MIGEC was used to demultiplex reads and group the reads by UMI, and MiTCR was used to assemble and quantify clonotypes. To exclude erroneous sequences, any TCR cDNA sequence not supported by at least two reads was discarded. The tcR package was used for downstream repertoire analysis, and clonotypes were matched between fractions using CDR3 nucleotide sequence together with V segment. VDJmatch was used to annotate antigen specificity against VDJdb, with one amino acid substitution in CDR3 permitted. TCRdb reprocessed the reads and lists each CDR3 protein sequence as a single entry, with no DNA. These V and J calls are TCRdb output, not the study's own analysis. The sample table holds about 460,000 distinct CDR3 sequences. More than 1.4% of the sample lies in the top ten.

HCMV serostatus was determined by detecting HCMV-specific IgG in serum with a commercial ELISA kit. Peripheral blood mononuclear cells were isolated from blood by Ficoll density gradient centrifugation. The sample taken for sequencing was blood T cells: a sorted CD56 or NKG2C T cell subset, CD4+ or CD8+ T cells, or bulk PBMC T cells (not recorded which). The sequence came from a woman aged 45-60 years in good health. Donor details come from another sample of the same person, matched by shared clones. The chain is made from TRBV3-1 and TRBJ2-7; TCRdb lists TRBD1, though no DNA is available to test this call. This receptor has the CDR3 CASSQLRYGRGEQYF.